This T cell receptor beta chain was obtained from a study of blood T cell repertoires in COVID-19. Background on the study: Samples of COVID-19 (acute and convalescent) were obtained from the United States, Italy and Spain.

Data came from immunoSEQ multiplex PCR; TCRdb stores just in-frame clones and leaves some out. The sample lists 120,000 to 150,000 clones, around 89% occurring once. The sequencing sample was made of PBMCs or T cells enriched from blood (not recorded which). The sequence was obtained from a woman aged 25-40 years with acute COVID-19.

The CDR3 region has the DNA TGTGCCAGCAGTGTATGGCGGGCCTACGAGCAGTACTTC. Its translation: CASSVWRAYEQYF. The chain uses TRBV6-2 or TRBV6-3 and TRBJ2-7, with a possible D match to TRBD2 (5 bases). Trimming shortened V by 5 bases and J by 2 bases, and 10 bases separated the two germline ends. The CDR3 spans 13 residues. Germline V CDR1 and CDR2: MNHEY, SVGEGT.